Below, one TCR beta chain is given with its context. The sample originates from a study of technical replicates of blood from several donors. Some clones are missing from TCRdb's copy, which holds only in-frame ones; the method was immunoSEQ multiplex PCR. The sample includes about 14,000 clones, more than 75% of them seen just once. The V and J ends lost 4 bases and 8 bases, in that order; junction bases with no gene match: 9. CDR3 size: 14 residues. Germline V gene sequence: CDR1 SGHDT, CDR2 YYEEEE. Sequenced material: PBMCs. The chain recombines TRBV5-6 with TRBJ1-2; the match to TRBD1 covers 9 bases. The source of this sequence is a human donor in good health. The CDR3 nucleotides read TGTGCCAGCAGCCCTCCGGGGACAGGGAGCGGCTACACCTTC. Translating gives CASSPPGTGSGYTF.